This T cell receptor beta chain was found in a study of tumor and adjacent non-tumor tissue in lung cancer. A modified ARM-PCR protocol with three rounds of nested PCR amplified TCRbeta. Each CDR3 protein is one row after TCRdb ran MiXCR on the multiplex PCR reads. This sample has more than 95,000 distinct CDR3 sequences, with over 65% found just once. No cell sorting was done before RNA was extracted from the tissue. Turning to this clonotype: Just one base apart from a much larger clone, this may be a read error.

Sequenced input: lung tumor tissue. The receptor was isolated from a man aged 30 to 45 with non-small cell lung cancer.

This CDR3 is CATTREDSLYEQYF. DNA for the CDR3: TGTGCCACCACCAGGGAGGACAGCCTCTACGAGCAGTACTTC. The genes are TRBV15 and TRBJ2-7, with D possibly called TRBD1 or TRBD2 (6 bases each). Trimming removed 7 bases from V and 3 bases from J, with 16 bases in between. The CDR3 length is 14 residues. Germline V gene sequence: CDR1 LNHNV, CDR2 YYDKDF (reference sequence).